These 21 T cell receptor beta chains share one sample of origin, sequenced in a study of blood T cell repertoires in COVID-19. Profiled with immunoSEQ multiplex PCR; TCRdb holds only in-frame clones, not every one. The sample contains 310,000 or so clones, about 90% of which appear only once. Material for sequencing was peripheral blood. These receptors were taken from a man younger than 30 who had recovered from COVID-19.

The sample holds one count of this clone. The CDR3 coding sequence is TGTGCCAGCAGCTTCGACGGGGGGATAGATGGCTACACCTTC. Protein product: CASSFDGGIDGYTF. The chain employs TRBV7-9 and TRBJ1-2, with D perhaps TRBD1 (5 bases). Germline loops: CDR1 SEHNR, CDR2 FQNEAQ (reference sequence). Trimming removed 3 bases at V and 6 bases at J, with 14 bases between. The CDR3 has 14 amino acids.

A single count supports this clone. CDR3 sequence (DNA): TGTGCCACCAGCAGGGCAGGGGGTTTCTACGAGCAGTACTTC. This sequence encodes CATSRAGGFYEQYF. The chain employs TRBV15 and TRBJ2-7; TRBD1 agrees at 7 bases. V was pared by 3 bases and J by 3 bases, with 5 bases of the junction left unmatched. The CDR3 extends over 14 amino acids. From germline, CDR1 is LNHNV and CDR2 YYDKDF (reference sequence).

The rearrangement links TRBV19 to TRBJ2-1; 7 nucleotides match TRBD1. This CDR3 comprises 13 residues. Germline values: CDR1 LNHDA, CDR2 SQIVND (reference sequence). The V gene end was trimmed by 4 bases and the J gene end by 9 bases; junction bases not matched to a gene: 6. CDR3 residues: CASSNNRGIEQFF. The CDR3 DNA follows: TGTGCCAGTAGTAATAACAGGGGAATTGAGCAGTTCTTC.

The chain is built from TRBV4-1 and TRBJ2-7, with D perhaps matching TRBD1 (5 bases). Deletions cut 0 bases from V and 2 bases from J, with 14 bases between. The germline V gene has CDR1 MGHRA and CDR2 YSYEKL. The CDR3 extends over 16 amino acids. CDR3 nucleotide sequence: TGCGCCAGCAGCCAAGAGAAGGGGCCTCCTGCCTACGAGCAGTACTTC. Protein product: CASSQEKGPPAYEQYF.

The V gene is TRBV5-1, the J gene TRBJ2-1; D unresolved. V shed 2 bases and J shed 2 bases, with 5 bases lying between them. Germline CDR1 SGHRS, CDR2 YFSETQ. The CDR3 totals 13 residues. CDR3 sequence reads: CASSLSPYNEQFF. As DNA, the CDR3 is TGCGCCAGCAGCTTAAGCCCCTACAATGAGCAGTTCTTC.

This chain joins TRBV25-1 and TRBJ1-4; no firm D call. Germline assignment: CDR1 MGHDK and CDR2 SYGVNS. V lost 6 bases and J 8 bases, leaving 16 bases between the germline ends. The CDR3 runs 14 residues. Here the CDR3 DNA reads TGTGCCAGCAGCCGGACTGGAGGAAAAGAAAAACTGTTTTTT. Encoded protein: CASSRTGGKEKLFF.

This chain joins TRBV4-1 and TRBJ1-1, with no clear D. In germline, CDR1 is MGHRA, CDR2 YSYEKL. The CDR3 extends over 15 amino acids. Trimming left V 3 bases short and J 0 bases short, with 11 bases between. The CDR3 sequence is CASSHYAEMNTEAFF. The DNA for the CDR3 is TGCGCCAGCAGCCACTATGCGGAAATGAACACTGAAGCTTTCTTT.

The chain has TRBV16 and TRBJ1-5, with D possibly matching TRBD1 (6 bases). This CDR3 comprises 17 residues. Germline lookup yields CDR1 KGHSY and CDR2 FQNENV. V dropped 4 bases and J dropped 7 bases, with 23 bases sitting between them. In nucleotides, the CDR3 is TGTGCCAGCAGCCCCCAGACCGGCAGGGGACGAGGCCAGCCCCAGCATTTT. This codes for CASSPQTGRGRGQPQHF. The whole variable domain, filled in from reference TRBV16 and TRBJ1-5, reads GEEVAQTPKHLVRGEGQKAKLYCAPIKGHSYVFWYQQVLKNEFKFLISFQNENVFDETGMPKERFSAKCLPNSPCSLEIQATKLEDSAVYFCASSPQTGRGRGQPQHFGDGTRLSIL.

V usage is TRBV6-8 and J usage is TRBJ2-1; TRBD2 matches 14 bases. V shed 6 bases and J 9 bases; nucleotides not matched to a gene: 4. Germline V CDR1 and CDR2: MNHGY, SAAAGT. The CDR3 sequence is 14 residues long. The CDR3 nucleotides are TGTGCCAGCAGGGGACTAGCGGGAGTGCGTGAGCAGTTCTTC. Translating it yields CASRGLAGVREQFF.

This clone has just one count. The V and J genes are TRBV5-1 and TRBJ1-6; D gene ambiguous. From germline, CDR1 is SGHRS and CDR2 YFSETQ. V was trimmed by 0 bases and J by 7 bases, leaving 14 bases between them. The CDR3 is made up of 16 amino acids. CDR3 residues: CASSLALAGPNSPLHF. CDR3 DNA: TGCGCCAGCAGCTTGGCCCTGGCAGGCCCCAATTCACCCCTCCACTTT.

The chain employs TRBV5-1 and TRBJ1-4; TRBD1 agrees at 7 bases. The germline gives CDR1 SGHRS, CDR2 YFSETQ. The CDR3 contains 15 residues. With V trimmed by 2 bases and J by 5 bases, 6 bases remained unmatched. The chain's CDR3 is CASSFTGQRNEKLFF. The CDR3 coding sequence is TGCGCCAGCAGCTTTACGGGACAGAGAAATGAAAAACTGTTTTTT.

This clone was counted a single time. The rearrangement links TRBV29-1 to TRBJ2-1; perhaps TRBD2 as D (6 bases). Germline CDR1 is SQVTM and CDR2 is ANQGSEA. The CDR3 consists of 16 residues. Trimming took off 0 bases at V and 0 bases at J, with 12 bases between the two ends. This chain's CDR3 is CSVEDAEGFSYNEQFF. The CDR3 DNA reads TGCAGCGTTGAAGATGCGGAGGGATTCTCCTACAATGAGCAGTTCTTC.

The V call is TRBV7-3, the J call TRBJ2-3; D remains ambiguous. The length of the CDR3 is 14 residues. CDR1 SGHTA and CDR2 FQGTGA come from the germline V gene. The V gene lost 5 bases and the J gene lost 1 base, with 10 bases spanning the gap. CDR3 sequence (DNA): TGTGCCAGCAGCCAGACGGGTCGCACAGATACGCAGTATTTT. This codes for CASSQTGRTDTQYF. Full variable domain (outside the CDR3, taken from reference TRBV7-3 and TRBJ2-3): GAGVSQTPSNKVTEKGKYVELRCDPISGHTALYWYRQSLGQGPEFLIYFQGTGAADDSGLPNDRFFAVRPEGSVSTLKIQRTERGDSAVYLCASSQTGRTDTQYFGPGTRLTVL.

This chain joins TRBV5-1 and TRBJ2-1; 7 bases are a match to TRBD1. Germline CDR1 reads SGHRS; CDR2 reads YFSETQ. Trimming took 0 bases from V and 13 from J; bases not matched to a gene: 10. The CDR3 consists of 14 residues. CDR3 sequence (DNA): TGCGCCAGCAGCTTGGCTGAGAAGGGGGCTGGACAGTTCTTC. As protein: CASSLAEKGAGQFF.

The count of this clone is one. The V and J genes are TRBV3-1 (or the pseudogene TRBV3-2) and TRBJ2-1, with 9 bases lining up with TRBD2. The germline CDR1 and CDR2 sequences are LGHDT and YNNKEL (reference sequence). The V gene end was trimmed by 3 bases and the J gene end by 4 bases; junction bases not matched to a gene: 7. The CDR3 loop spans 16 amino acids. CDR3: CASSQTRGREYNEQFF. The CDR3 bases are TGTGCCAGCAGCCAGACTCGCGGGAGGGAATACAATGAGCAGTTCTTC.

V is TRBV6-6 and J is TRBJ2-7; D ambiguous. CDR1 and CDR2 (germline): MNHNY, SVGAGI (reference sequence). This CDR3 is built from 11 residues. V gave up 4 bases and J gave up 4 bases, with 5 bases separating them. The CDR3 coding sequence is TGTGCCAGCAGTTCCCAATACGAGCAGTACTTC. It yields the protein CASSSQYEQYF.

The rearrangement uses TRBV2 and TRBJ2-7; the D is unclear. This CDR3 is 12 amino acids long. The germline V and J ends were trimmed by 3 bases and 3 bases, with 6 bases remaining between them. CDR1 SNHLY and CDR2 FYNNEI come from the germline V gene. As DNA, the CDR3 is TGTGCCAGCAGTGACGGTTACTACGAGCAGTACTTC. It specifies CASSDGYYEQYF.

The CDR3 sequence is CASSLGLAKINEQFF. The CDR3 DNA reads TGCGCCAGCAGCTTGGGGCTAGCGAAAATCAATGAGCAGTTCTTC. This chain uses TRBV5-1 with TRBJ2-1; D is perhaps TRBD2 (6 bases). V dropped 0 bases and J dropped 6 bases, with 13 bases sitting between them. The CDR3 extends over 15 amino acids. Per germline, CDR1 SGHRS and CDR2 YFSETQ.

This chain links TRBV3-1 (or the pseudogene TRBV3-2) with TRBJ1-1, with D perhaps matching TRBD1 (6 bases). Germline CDR1 reads LGHDT; CDR2 reads YNNKEL (reference sequence). Trimming left V 0 bases short and J 4 bases short, with 9 bases between. This CDR3 comprises 14 residues. The CDR3 nucleotides read TGTGCCAGCAGCCAAGAGGGGGCCAGCACTGAAGCTTTCTTT. Translated, it gives CASSQEGASTEAFF.

The chain is built from TRBV5-1 and TRBJ1-1, with D possibly TRBD1 on 5 matching bases. The CDR3 consists of 15 residues. CDR1 SGHRS and CDR2 YFSETQ come from the germline V gene. The V end was cut by 4 bases, the J end by 1 base, with 14 bases between. Here the CDR3 DNA reads TGCGCCAGCAGCACCGGTTGGGGCGGGAACACTGAAGCTTTCTTT. Protein product: CASSTGWGGNTEAFF. The full variable domain, with the rest looked up from reference TRBV5-1 and TRBJ1-1, is KAGVTQTPRYLIKTRGQQVTLSCSPISGHRSVSWYQQTPGQGLQFLFEYFSETQRNKGNFPGRFSGRQFSNSRSEMNVSTLELGDSALYLCASSTGWGGNTEAFFGQGTRLTVV.

The rearrangement uses TRBV12-3 or TRBV12-4 and TRBJ2-7; tentatively, D is TRBD2 (5 bases). CDR3 size: 13 residues. The V and J ends lost 6 bases and 0 bases respectively, with 9 bases between them. The CDR3: CASSPRDSYEQYF. The CDR3 nucleotides are TGTGCCAGCAGCCCCCGGGACTCCTACGAGCAGTACTTC.